The rows below give T cell receptor beta chains drawn from one sample of a study of blood T cell repertoires in COVID-19. TCRdb's table, derived via immunoSEQ multiplex PCR, lists solely in-frame clones and lacks some. This table has 250,000 to 300,000 clones, approximately 90% appearing once. Input material: peripheral blood. Receptors originate from a woman in her 30s with active or convalescent COVID-19. Both conserved end residues are part of each CDR3. Each record gives: V gene, J gene, CDR3 protein.

>TRBV5-4|TRBJ2-7
CASSRGTGGRSYEQYF
>TRBV2|TRBJ1-2
CASSDGVGYGYTF
>TRBV4-1|TRBJ2-3
CASSQVPQGAVRTDTQYF
>TRBV3-1/TRBV3-2|TRBJ2-5
CASSHHDRGGTQYF
>TRBV28|TRBJ1-1
CASSQPGAGGHTEAFF
>TRBV2|TRBJ2-3
CASSPIAGGTTDTQYF
>TRBV5-1|TRBJ2-3
CASSSSAGAGDTQYF
>TRBV6-6|TRBJ2-4
CASRTTSGGPHNIQYF
>TRBV9|TRBJ1-2
CASSVAAGTGGSGYTF
>TRBV19|TRBJ1-3
CASSYGQTGNTIYF
>TRBV19|TRBJ1-2
CASSITGTPYGYTF
>TRBV29-1|TRBJ2-5
CSVEDRVIGGTQYF
>TRBV7-9|TRBJ2-5
CASSPQTGGMWIVETQYF
>TRBV2|TRBJ1-2
CASSRQGPRSNYGYTF